The following is a T cell receptor beta chain sequence with its context. Its antigen remains unidentified. There are 16 residues in the CDR3. Germline values: CDR1 SGHDN, CDR2 FVKESK. V lost 1 base, J lost 2 bases, and 4 bases stayed unmatched. Patients were ineligible given autoimmune disease history or systemic immunosuppression. The data stem from a study of OX40 agonist ivuxolimab in advanced cancers. Study-wide background: Previous treatment with anti-PD-1, anti-PD-L1 or anti-CTLA-4 therapy was allowed; more than 35% had received some. Study results and limitations: Clonal expansion was seen in CD4+ and CD8+ blood T cells by week 6 at 0.1 to 3.0 mg/kg.

The repertoire was sequenced with immunoSEQ multiplex PCR; TCRdb's copy has only in-frame clones and lacks some. The sample includes 60,000 to 70,000 clones, about 87% of them seen just once. This sample comprised CD4+ or CD8+ T cells sorted from blood, obtained in a trial of the OX40 agonist ivuxolimab. V and J are TRBV14 and TRBJ2-2, with TRBD1 identical over 7 bases. The sequence came from an adult with an advanced solid tumor such as melanoma, head and neck, liver or kidney cancer. CDR3 sequence (DNA): TGTGCCAGCAGCCAAGTAACAGGGGATAACACCGGGGAGCTGTTTTTT. This sequence encodes CASSQVTGDNTGELFF.